The 3 T cell receptor beta chains below come from one sample, sequenced in a study of T-cell reconstitution after alpha-beta-depleted transplantation in children. Researchers prepared the TCRbeta library using unique molecular identifiers, the study reports. TCRdb redid the calling of the PCR reads with MiXCR, one entry per CDR3 protein. Here the sample spans over 450,000 distinct CDR3 sequences, roughly 10% being singletons. The source was PBMCs, collected before TCRalphabeta/CD19-depleted stem cell transplant. Every receptor here comes from a child aged 2 to 10 with inherited bone marrow failure, due to receive a stem cell transplant.

In this sample, this clonotype turned up many times. The genes are TRBV5-1 and TRBJ1-3; TRBD1 is a possible D gene (5 bases). V lost 6 bases and J lost 0, with 10 bases in between. From germline, CDR1 is SGHRS and CDR2 YFSETQ. The CDR3 totals 14 residues. In nucleotides, the CDR3 is TGCGCCAGCATGCCAGGGAGCTCTGGAAACACCATATATTTT. Protein: CASMPGSSGNTIYF.

This clonotype was seen repeatedly, ten times or more. V and J are TRBV27 and TRBJ2-1; 10 nucleotides line up with TRBD2. The CDR3 length is 15 residues. Germline CDR1 and CDR2: MNHEY and SMNVEV (reference sequence). After removal of 2 bases from V and 4 bases from J, the junction contained 2 bases not matched to a gene. This CDR3 is CASSLKTSGYNEQFF. CDR3 nucleotides: TGTGCCAGCAGTTTAAAGACTAGCGGGTACAATGAGCAGTTCTTC.

This clonotype was observed many times. This CDR3 is CSARDSLPGELFF. Here the CDR3 DNA reads TGCAGTGCTAGGGATTCTCTCCCCGGGGAGCTGTTTTTT. This sequence joins TRBV20-1 and TRBJ2-2; no clear D gene. Germline assignment: CDR1 DFQATT and CDR2 SNEGSKA (reference sequence). This CDR3 has 13 residues. Trimming removed 3 bases from V and 6 bases from J, with 11 bases in between.